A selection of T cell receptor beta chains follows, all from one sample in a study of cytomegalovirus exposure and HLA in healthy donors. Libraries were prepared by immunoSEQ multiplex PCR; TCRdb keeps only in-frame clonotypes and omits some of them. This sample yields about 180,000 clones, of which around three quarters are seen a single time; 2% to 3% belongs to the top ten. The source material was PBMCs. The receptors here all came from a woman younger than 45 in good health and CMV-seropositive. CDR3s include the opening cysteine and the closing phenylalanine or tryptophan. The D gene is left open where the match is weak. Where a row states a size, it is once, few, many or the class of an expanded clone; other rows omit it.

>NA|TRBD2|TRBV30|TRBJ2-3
CAWSVRKRGADTQYF
TGTGCCTGGAGTGTACGTAAGCGGGGGGCTGATACGCAGTATTTT
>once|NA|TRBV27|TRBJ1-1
CASSLTRDTEAFF
TGTGCCAGCAGTTTGACCAGGGACACTGAAGCTTTCTTT
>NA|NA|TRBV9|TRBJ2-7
CASSVAGKDNEQYF
TGTGCCAGCAGCGTAGCGGGGAAGGATAACGAGCAGTACTTC
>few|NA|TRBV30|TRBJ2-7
CAWSTGRGYEQYF
TGTGCCTGGAGTACAGGGAGGGGGTACGAGCAGTACTTC
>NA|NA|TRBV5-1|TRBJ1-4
CASHTATNEKLFF
TGCGCCAGTCACACCGCAACTAATGAAAAACTGTTTTTT
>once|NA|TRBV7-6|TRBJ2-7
CASSSLLDYEQYF
TGTGCCAGCAGCTCCTTACTAGATTACGAGCAGTACTTC
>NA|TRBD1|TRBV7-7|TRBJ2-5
CASSPRDRGQETQHF
TGTGCCAGCAGCCCCCGGGACAGGGGACAAGAGACCCAGCACTTC
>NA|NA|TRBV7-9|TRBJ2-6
CSSSPGRGGF
TGTTCCAGCAGCCCCGGCCGCGGAGGGTTC
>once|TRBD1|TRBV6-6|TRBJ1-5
CASTLTGLNQPQHF
TGTGCCAGCACCCTGACAGGGCTCAATCAGCCCCAGCATTTT
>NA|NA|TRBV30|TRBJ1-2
CAWSVRGETGYTF
TGTGCCTGGAGTGTACGGGGGGAAACGGGCTACACCTTC
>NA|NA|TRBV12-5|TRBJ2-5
CASGLDGVRLETQYF
TGTGCTAGTGGTTTAGACGGGGTGAGGTTAGAGACCCAGTACTTC
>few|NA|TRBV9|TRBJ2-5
CASSDYQGRQETQYF
TGTGCCAGCAGCGACTACCAGGGAAGACAAGAGACCCAGTACTTC
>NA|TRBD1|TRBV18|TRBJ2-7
CASSPLTGTGDFEQYF
TGTGCCAGCTCACCCTTGACCGGGACAGGGGATTTCGAGCAGTACTTC
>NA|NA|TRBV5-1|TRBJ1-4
CASSLVSRGSEKLFF
TGCGCCAGCAGCTTGGTTTCCCGGGGTTCAGAAAAACTGTTTTTT
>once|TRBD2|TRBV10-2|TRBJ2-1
CASSESNGGNNEQFF
TGCGCCAGCAGTGAGTCTAACGGGGGGAACAATGAGCAGTTCTTC
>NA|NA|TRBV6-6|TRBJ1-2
CASSYSSGGYTF
TGTGCCAGCAGTTACTCTTCAGGGGGCTACACCTTC
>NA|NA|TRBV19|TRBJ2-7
CASRPGVGSGEQYF
TGTGCCAGTAGGCCCGGGGTGGGGTCCGGCGAGCAGTACTTC
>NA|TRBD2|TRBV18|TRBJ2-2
CASSSGLAAHTGELFF
TGTGCCAGCTCATCGGGACTAGCGGCCCACACCGGGGAGCTGTTTTTT
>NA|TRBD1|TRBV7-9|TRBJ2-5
CSSSLRRQGTETQYF
TGTTCCAGCAGCCTCCGCAGACAGGGGACAGAGACCCAGTACTTC
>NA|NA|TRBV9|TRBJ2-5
CASSVAGARGETQYF
TGTGCCAGCAGCGTAGCGGGGGCGCGGGGGGAGACCCAGTACTTC
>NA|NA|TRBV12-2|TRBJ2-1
CASRINNFRLAGVGYNEQFF
TGTGCAAGTCGTATAAATAATTTCCGGCTAGCGGGGGTCGGCTACAATGAGCAGTTCTTC
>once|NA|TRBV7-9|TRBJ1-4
CSSSPIGIEKLFF
TGTTCCAGCAGCCCGATCGGGATTGAAAAACTGTTTTTT
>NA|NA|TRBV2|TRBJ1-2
CASSERRDYGYTF
TGTGCCAGCAGTGAACGCAGGGACTATGGCTACACCTTC
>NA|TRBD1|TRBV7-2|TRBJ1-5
CASSLMSGGDQPQHF
TGTGCCAGCAGCTTAATGTCAGGGGGCGACCAGCCCCAGCATTTT
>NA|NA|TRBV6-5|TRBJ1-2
CASSPLGGYGYTF
TGTGCCAGCAGTCCCTTGGGGGGCTATGGCTACACCTTC
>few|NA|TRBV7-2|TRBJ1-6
CAEAGGRNSPLHF
TGTGCAGAGGCGGGAGGGCGTAATTCACCCCTCCACTTT
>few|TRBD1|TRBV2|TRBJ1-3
CASSDRVQGNTIYF
TGTGCCAGCAGCGACAGGGTCCAGGGAAACACCATATATTTT
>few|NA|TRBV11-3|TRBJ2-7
CASSLERGGGPKTYEQYF
TGTGCCAGCAGCTTAGAGAGAGGGGGGGGACCCAAGACCTACGAGCAGTACTTC
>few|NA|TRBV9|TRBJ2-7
CASSPGHYEQYF
TGTGCCAGCAGCCCCGGACATTACGAGCAGTACTTC
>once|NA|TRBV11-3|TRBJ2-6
CASTQGALGANVLTF
TGTGCCAGCACCCAAGGGGCGTTGGGGGCCAACGTCCTGACTTTC
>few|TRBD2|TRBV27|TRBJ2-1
CASSVSGGPANEQFF
TGTGCCAGCAGTGTTAGCGGGGGCCCCGCCAATGAGCAGTTCTTC
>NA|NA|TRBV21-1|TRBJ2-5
CASSNDRVEETQYF
TGTGCCAGCAGCAATGACAGGGTAGAAGAGACCCAGTACTTC
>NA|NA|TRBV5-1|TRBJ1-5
CASSLGGAGNQPQHF
TGCGCCAGCAGCTTGGGGGGCGCGGGCAATCAGCCCCAGCATTTT
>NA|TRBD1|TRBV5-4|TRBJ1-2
CASSSLDREYYGYTF
TGTGCCAGCAGCTCCTTGGACAGGGAGTACTATGGCTACACCTTC
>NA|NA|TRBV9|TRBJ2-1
CASSRTPSTYNEQFF
TGTGCCAGCAGCCGTACCCCCTCTACGTACAATGAGCAGTTCTTC
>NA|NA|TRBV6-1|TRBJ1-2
CASRVSPLEGYTF
TGTGCCAGCAGGGTGTCCCCTCTAGAGGGCTACACCTTC
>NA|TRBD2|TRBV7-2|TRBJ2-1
CASSLRGAGGPYNEQFF
TGTGCCAGCAGCTTAAGAGGAGCGGGGGGGCCCTACAATGAGCAGTTCTTC
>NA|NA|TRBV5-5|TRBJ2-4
CASSLQATNIQYF
TGTGCCAGCAGCCTTCAGGCGACAAACATTCAGTACTTC
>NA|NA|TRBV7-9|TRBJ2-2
CASSLGAGTGELFF
TGTGCCAGCAGCTTAGGGGCAGGGACCGGGGAGCTGTTTTTT
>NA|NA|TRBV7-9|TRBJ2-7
CASSLVRGNGPYEQYF
TGTGCCAGCAGCTTAGTCCGGGGGAACGGACCCTACGAGCAGTACTTC
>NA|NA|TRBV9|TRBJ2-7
CASSVALENRLYEQYF
TGTGCCAGCAGCGTAGCCCTGGAGAACCGACTCTACGAGCAGTACTTC
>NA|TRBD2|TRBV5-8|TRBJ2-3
CASSLGASGATDTQYF
TGTGCCAGCAGCTTAGGGGCTAGCGGAGCCACAGATACGCAGTATTTT
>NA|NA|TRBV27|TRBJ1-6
CASSLAGAGVDSPLHF
TGTGCCAGCAGTTTAGCGGGGGCTGGAGTGGATTCACCCCTCCACTTT
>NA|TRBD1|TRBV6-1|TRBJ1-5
CASRYDRDRFQPQHF
TGTGCCAGCAGGTATGACCGGGACAGATTTCAGCCCCAGCATTTT
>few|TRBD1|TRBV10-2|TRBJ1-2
CASSGLQGIAANYGYTF
TGCGCCAGCAGTGGCTTACAGGGGATAGCAGCTAACTATGGCTACACCTTC
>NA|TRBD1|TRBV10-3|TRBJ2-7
CAIRGTGRNYEQYF
TGTGCCATCAGGGGGACAGGGAGGAACTACGAGCAGTACTTC
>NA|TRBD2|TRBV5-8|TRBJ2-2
CASSLGLASDTGELFF
TGTGCCAGCAGCTTGGGACTAGCCTCTGACACCGGGGAGCTGTTTTTT
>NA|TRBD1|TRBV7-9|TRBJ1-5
CASSLALRGLIQPQHF
TGTGCCAGCAGCTTAGCGCTCAGGGGGCTGATTCAGCCCCAGCATTTT
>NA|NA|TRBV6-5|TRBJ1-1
CASSYSYNTEAFF
TGTGCCAGCAGTTACTCCTATAACACTGAAGCTTTCTTT